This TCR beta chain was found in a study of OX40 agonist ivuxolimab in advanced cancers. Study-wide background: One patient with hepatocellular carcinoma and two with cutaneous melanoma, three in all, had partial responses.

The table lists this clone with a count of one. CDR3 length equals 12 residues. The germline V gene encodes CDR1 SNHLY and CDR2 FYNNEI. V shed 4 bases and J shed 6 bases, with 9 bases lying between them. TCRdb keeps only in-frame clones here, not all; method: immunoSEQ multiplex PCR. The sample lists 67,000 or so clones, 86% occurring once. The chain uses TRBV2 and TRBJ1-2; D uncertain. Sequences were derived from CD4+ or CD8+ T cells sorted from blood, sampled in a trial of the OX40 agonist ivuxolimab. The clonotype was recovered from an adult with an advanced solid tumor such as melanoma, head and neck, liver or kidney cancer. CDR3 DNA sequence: TGTGCCAGCAGTGTAAGTCTCGATGGCTACACCTTC. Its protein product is CASSVSLDGYTF.